These 7 T cell receptor beta chains were sequenced from one sample in a study of shared clonotypes between healthy human individuals. Here immunoSEQ multiplex PCR was the method, and the copy in TCRdb shows in-frame clones only, minus some. The data hold about 1 million clones, with about 75% observed a single time. Sequencing was done on a sample of memory CD4+ T cells sorted from blood. The subset: CD45RA-negative fraction. The receptors stem from a man aged 18 to 30 in good health.

This clone was detected ten times or more. V gene TRBV19 combines with J gene TRBJ2-2; a weak D match, TRBD2 (6 bases). V was trimmed by 5 bases and J by 3 bases, leaving 16 bases between them. Germline V lookup: CDR1 LNHDA, CDR2 SQIVND (reference sequence). The CDR3 sequence is 16 residues long. CDR3 coding DNA: TGTGCCAGTAGTCCGGTTGGGGGGTATGACACCGGGGAGCTGTTTTTT. Amino acid sequence: CASSPVGGYDTGELFF.

Of note for this clone: This specimen includes other DNA sequences encoding the same CDR3. The V call is TRBV9, the J call TRBJ1-3, with a weak D call TRBD1 (6 bases). CDR1 SGDLS and CDR2 YYNGEE come from the germline V gene. The CDR3 sequence is 16 residues long. Trimming pared 0 bases from V and 0 bases from J, leaving 10 bases between. The CDR3 sequence is CASSVGQGSSGNTIYF. Here the CDR3 DNA reads TGTGCCAGCAGCGTAGGTCAGGGGAGCTCTGGAAACACCATATATTTT.

The rearrangement uses TRBV5-1 and TRBJ2-5; perhaps TRBD2 as D (6 bases). Germline lookup yields CDR1 SGHRS and CDR2 YFSETQ. The germline V and J ends were trimmed by 0 bases and 2 bases, with 8 bases remaining between them. There are 14 residues in the CDR3. The chain's CDR3 is CASSLGDLQETQYF. The CDR3 DNA reads as TGCGCCAGCAGCTTGGGGGACTTACAAGAGACCCAGTACTTC.

The chain carries TRBV7-9 and TRBJ1-4; 7 bases match TRBD1. CDR3 length: 12 amino acids. V dropped 5 bases and J dropped 7; count of bases not matched to a gene: 1. Germline CDR1 SEHNR, CDR2 FQNEAQ (reference sequence). The CDR3 nucleotides are TGTGCCAGCAGCAACAGGGGTGAAAAACTGTTTTTT. It yields the protein CASSNRGEKLFF.

This sequence joins TRBV6-6 and TRBJ2-7; the D is unclear. Trimming cost V 7 bases and J 3 bases, with 13 bases left between them. Germline loops: CDR1 MNHNY, CDR2 SVGAGI (reference sequence). CDR3 size: 13 residues. CDR3 region: CASKQIPDYEQYF. CDR3 nucleotides: TGTGCCAGCAAGCAAATCCCGGACTACGAGCAGTACTTC.

The rearrangement joins TRBV9 to TRBJ2-5, with TRBD1 identical over 7 bases. V was pared by 3 bases and J by 1 base, with 6 bases of the junction left unmatched. Germline CDR1 is SGDLS and CDR2 is YYNGEE. CDR3 size: 15 residues. The CDR3 spells CASSASTGFQETQYF. The DNA of the CDR3 is TGTGCCAGCAGCGCCTCGACAGGGTTCCAAGAGACCCAGTACTTC.

The chain recombines TRBV27 with TRBJ1-4; 9 positions agree with TRBD1. Losses at the gene ends were 7 bases for V and 7 bases for J; bases not matched to a gene: 7. This CDR3 has 14 residues. Germline CDR1 and CDR2: MNHEY and SMNVEV (reference sequence). CDR3: CASTTWTGAEKLFF. CDR3 nucleotide sequence: TGTGCCAGCACCACTTGGACAGGGGCTGAAAAACTGTTTTTT.